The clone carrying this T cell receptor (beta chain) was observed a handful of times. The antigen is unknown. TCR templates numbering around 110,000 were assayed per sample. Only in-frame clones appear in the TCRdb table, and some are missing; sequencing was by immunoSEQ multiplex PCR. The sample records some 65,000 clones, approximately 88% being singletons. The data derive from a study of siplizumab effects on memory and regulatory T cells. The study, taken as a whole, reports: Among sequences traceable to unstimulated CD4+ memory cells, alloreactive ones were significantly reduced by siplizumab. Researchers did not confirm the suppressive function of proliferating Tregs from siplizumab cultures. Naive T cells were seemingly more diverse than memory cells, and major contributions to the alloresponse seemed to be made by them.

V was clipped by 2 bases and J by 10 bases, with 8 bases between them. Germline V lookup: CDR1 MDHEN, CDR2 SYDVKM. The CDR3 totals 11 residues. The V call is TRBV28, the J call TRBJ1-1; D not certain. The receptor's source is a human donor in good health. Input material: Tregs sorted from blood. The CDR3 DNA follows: TGTGCCAGCAGTTTACGAGGGCGAGCTTTCTTT. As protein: CASSLRGRAFF.